One sample yielded the 14 T cell receptor beta chains listed below, sequenced in a study of blood T cells in healthy people across ages. Next came a second PCR, run for about 6 to 12 cycles, which used a sample-barcoded 5' primer along with a J-beta primer mix. MiXCR was run by TCRdb on the 5' RACE reads, yielding one entry per CDR3 protein. The sample comprises more than 1.4 million distinct CDR3 sequences, 42% of which are singletons, and roughly 7.7% rests with the top ten. Sequenced material: blood. The source of these receptors is a woman between 18 and 29 years old in good health.

J is TRBJ2-4 and V is TRBV12-3 or TRBV12-4; D uncertain. The better agreement between TRBJ2-7 and the DNA end casts doubt on the J call. There are 17 residues in the CDR3. The CDR3 bases are TGTGCCAACAGCAAAGGGTTGACCCCGATCGACTCCTACGAGCAGTACTTC. Translated, it gives CANSKGLTPIDSYEQYF.

This clonotype showed up just a few times. The rearrangement uses TRBV7-9 and TRBJ2-3, with TRBD2 matching 14 bases. The ends lost 7 bases at V and 4 bases at J; junction bases unmatched: 13. The germline V gene encodes CDR1 SEHNR and CDR2 FQNEAQ (reference sequence). The CDR3 runs to 18 residues. For the CDR3, the DNA is TGTGCCAGCACCAACTCCGTCGCGGGACTAGCGGGGGCAGATACGCAGTATTTT. It translates to CASTNSVAGLAGADTQYF. Complete variable domain (other parts from reference TRBV7-9 and TRBJ2-3): DTGVSQNPRHKITKRGQNVTFRCDPISEHNRLYWYRQTLGQGPEFLTYFQNEAQLEKSRLLSDRFSAERPKGSFSTLEIQRTEQGDSAMYLCASTNSVAGLAGADTQYFGPGTRLTVL.

The V call is TRBV2, the J call TRBJ2-1; 9 positions match TRBD2. The germline V gene encodes CDR1 SNHLY and CDR2 FYNNEI. V lost 2 bases and J lost 3; bases outside the gene matches: 5. The CDR3 contains 16 residues. Here the CDR3 reads CASSEWSAGGYNEQFF. CDR3 nucleotide sequence: TGTGCCAGCAGTGAATGGTCAGCGGGGGGCTACAATGAGCAGTTCTTC.

V usage is TRBV9 and J usage is TRBJ2-1; maybe TRBD2 (7 bases). V lost 2 bases and J lost 7, with 10 bases in between. The CDR3 is 13 amino acids. CDR1 is SGDLS, CDR2 YYNGEE, per germline. The DNA of the CDR3 is TGTGCCAGCAGCGTTGGGAGGGGGAATGAGCAGTTCTTC. Its translation is CASSVGRGNEQFF.

The gene calls are TRBV4-2 and TRBJ2-7; the D gene is possibly TRBD1 (5 bases). V was cut by 0 bases and J by 5 bases, with 17 bases left in between. Germline V lookup: CDR1 LGHNA, CDR2 YNFKEQ. This CDR3 contains 16 residues. The CDR3 loop is CASSQDLAGSGNEQYF. The CDR3 coding sequence is TGTGCCAGCAGCCAAGATCTGGCAGGGTCAGGTAACGAGCAGTACTTC.

V is TRBV2 and J is TRBJ2-7; possibly TRBD2 for D (5 bases). Between the trimmed V and J ends, which lost 5 bases and 0 bases, there was a span of 11 bases. The CDR3 has 14 amino acids. Germline CDR1 reads SNHLY; CDR2 reads FYNNEI. The CDR3 DNA reads TGTGCCAGCAGTCCCATAGGGAGCTCCTACGAGCAGTACTTC. This gives the protein CASSPIGSSYEQYF.

A few counts support this clonotype. The gene calls are TRBV10-3 and TRBJ2-3; D is possibly TRBD1 (5 bases). The CDR3 is 16 residues long. Trimming stripped 7 bases from V and 0 bases from J, with 17 bases between. Germline CDR1 and CDR2: ENHRY and SYGVKD. The CDR3 protein is CAIKPTDSPSTDTQYF. In nucleotides, the CDR3 is TGTGCCATCAAGCCTACCGACAGTCCTAGCACAGATACGCAGTATTTT.

The V and J genes are TRBV7-2 and TRBJ2-3; 7 positions agree with TRBD2. This CDR3 has 16 amino acids. Germline V CDR1 and CDR2: SGHTA, FQGNSA. The ends lost 1 base at V and 6 bases at J; junction bases unmatched: 10. CDR3 loop: CASSLGGTTGVDTQYF. DNA for the CDR3: TGTGCCAGCAGCTTAGGTGGGACTACCGGAGTGGATACGCAGTATTTT. The variable domain in full, with the rest retrieved from reference TRBV7-2 and TRBJ2-3, is GAGVSQSPSNKVTEKGKDVELRCDPISGHTALYWYRQSLGQGLEFLIYFQGNSAPDKSGLPSDRFSAERTGGSVSTLTIQRTQQEDSAVYLCASSLGGTTGVDTQYFGPGTRLTVL.

The chain uses TRBV30 and TRBJ2-2, with a weak D call TRBD1 (5 bases). The CDR3 extends over 12 amino acids. V shed 3 bases and J shed 5 bases, with 7 bases lying between them. CDR1 and CDR2 (germline): GTSNPN, SVGIG (reference sequence). The CDR3 nucleotides are TGTGCCTGGAGGTCAGGGACCGGGGAGCTGTTTTTT. Amino acid sequence: CAWRSGTGELFF.

This clonotype has ten or more counts. The chain combines TRBV29-1 with TRBJ2-3; either TRBD1 or TRBD2 may supply D (5 bases each). Trimming removed 1 base at V and 5 bases at J, with 13 bases between. The length of the CDR3 is 14 residues. Germline V lookup: CDR1 SQVTM, CDR2 ANQGSEA. CDR3 sequence: CSVEARDPRDTQYF. CDR3 bases: TGCAGCGTTGAAGCCCGGGACCCCCGAGATACGCAGTATTTT.

As for this clonotype: One end of the junction does not line up with germline, which may come from a read error. V is TRBV29-1 and J is TRBJ2-1; D unresolved. Germline CDR1 is SQVTM and CDR2 is ANQGSEA. CDR3 length: 13 residues. CDR3 nucleotide sequence: TGCAGCGGTGAAGTGAGTGGGCCAGCCGAGCAGTTCTTC. Protein product: CSGEVSGPAEQFF.

V and J are TRBV12-5 and TRBJ1-1; weak D call: TRBD1 (5 bases). From germline, CDR1 is LGHNT and CDR2 FRNRAP. CDR3 length: 17 residues. V was shortened by 0 bases and J by 1 base, with 15 bases between the two germline ends. The CDR3 nucleotides are TGTGCTAGTGGTTTGGTACACCCGAACGGGGGGAACACTGAAGCTTTCTTT. It encodes CASGLVHPNGGNTEAFF.

As regards this clonotype: At one end the junction does not follow the germline gene, possibly because of a read error. This chain links TRBV27 with TRBJ1-5; TRBD1 matches at 9 bases. The germline CDR1 and CDR2 sequences are MNHEY and SMNVEV (reference sequence). The CDR3 sequence is 18 residues long. The CDR3 loop is CAGRPGTGTTTLNQPQHF. CDR3 DNA: TGTGCCGGCAGGCCCGGGACAGGGACCACCACCCTCAATCAGCCCCAGCATTTT.

The J gene is TRBJ2-3, the V gene TRBV7-3; D gene uncertain. Trimming stripped 1 base from V and 7 bases from J, with 12 bases between. Looked up from germline, CDR1 is SGHTA and CDR2 is FQGTGA. The CDR3 has 14 amino acids. The CDR3 DNA reads as TGTGCCAGCAGCTTAAGTTCTGACCATCATACGCAGTATTTT. Its protein product is CASSLSSDHHTQYF.